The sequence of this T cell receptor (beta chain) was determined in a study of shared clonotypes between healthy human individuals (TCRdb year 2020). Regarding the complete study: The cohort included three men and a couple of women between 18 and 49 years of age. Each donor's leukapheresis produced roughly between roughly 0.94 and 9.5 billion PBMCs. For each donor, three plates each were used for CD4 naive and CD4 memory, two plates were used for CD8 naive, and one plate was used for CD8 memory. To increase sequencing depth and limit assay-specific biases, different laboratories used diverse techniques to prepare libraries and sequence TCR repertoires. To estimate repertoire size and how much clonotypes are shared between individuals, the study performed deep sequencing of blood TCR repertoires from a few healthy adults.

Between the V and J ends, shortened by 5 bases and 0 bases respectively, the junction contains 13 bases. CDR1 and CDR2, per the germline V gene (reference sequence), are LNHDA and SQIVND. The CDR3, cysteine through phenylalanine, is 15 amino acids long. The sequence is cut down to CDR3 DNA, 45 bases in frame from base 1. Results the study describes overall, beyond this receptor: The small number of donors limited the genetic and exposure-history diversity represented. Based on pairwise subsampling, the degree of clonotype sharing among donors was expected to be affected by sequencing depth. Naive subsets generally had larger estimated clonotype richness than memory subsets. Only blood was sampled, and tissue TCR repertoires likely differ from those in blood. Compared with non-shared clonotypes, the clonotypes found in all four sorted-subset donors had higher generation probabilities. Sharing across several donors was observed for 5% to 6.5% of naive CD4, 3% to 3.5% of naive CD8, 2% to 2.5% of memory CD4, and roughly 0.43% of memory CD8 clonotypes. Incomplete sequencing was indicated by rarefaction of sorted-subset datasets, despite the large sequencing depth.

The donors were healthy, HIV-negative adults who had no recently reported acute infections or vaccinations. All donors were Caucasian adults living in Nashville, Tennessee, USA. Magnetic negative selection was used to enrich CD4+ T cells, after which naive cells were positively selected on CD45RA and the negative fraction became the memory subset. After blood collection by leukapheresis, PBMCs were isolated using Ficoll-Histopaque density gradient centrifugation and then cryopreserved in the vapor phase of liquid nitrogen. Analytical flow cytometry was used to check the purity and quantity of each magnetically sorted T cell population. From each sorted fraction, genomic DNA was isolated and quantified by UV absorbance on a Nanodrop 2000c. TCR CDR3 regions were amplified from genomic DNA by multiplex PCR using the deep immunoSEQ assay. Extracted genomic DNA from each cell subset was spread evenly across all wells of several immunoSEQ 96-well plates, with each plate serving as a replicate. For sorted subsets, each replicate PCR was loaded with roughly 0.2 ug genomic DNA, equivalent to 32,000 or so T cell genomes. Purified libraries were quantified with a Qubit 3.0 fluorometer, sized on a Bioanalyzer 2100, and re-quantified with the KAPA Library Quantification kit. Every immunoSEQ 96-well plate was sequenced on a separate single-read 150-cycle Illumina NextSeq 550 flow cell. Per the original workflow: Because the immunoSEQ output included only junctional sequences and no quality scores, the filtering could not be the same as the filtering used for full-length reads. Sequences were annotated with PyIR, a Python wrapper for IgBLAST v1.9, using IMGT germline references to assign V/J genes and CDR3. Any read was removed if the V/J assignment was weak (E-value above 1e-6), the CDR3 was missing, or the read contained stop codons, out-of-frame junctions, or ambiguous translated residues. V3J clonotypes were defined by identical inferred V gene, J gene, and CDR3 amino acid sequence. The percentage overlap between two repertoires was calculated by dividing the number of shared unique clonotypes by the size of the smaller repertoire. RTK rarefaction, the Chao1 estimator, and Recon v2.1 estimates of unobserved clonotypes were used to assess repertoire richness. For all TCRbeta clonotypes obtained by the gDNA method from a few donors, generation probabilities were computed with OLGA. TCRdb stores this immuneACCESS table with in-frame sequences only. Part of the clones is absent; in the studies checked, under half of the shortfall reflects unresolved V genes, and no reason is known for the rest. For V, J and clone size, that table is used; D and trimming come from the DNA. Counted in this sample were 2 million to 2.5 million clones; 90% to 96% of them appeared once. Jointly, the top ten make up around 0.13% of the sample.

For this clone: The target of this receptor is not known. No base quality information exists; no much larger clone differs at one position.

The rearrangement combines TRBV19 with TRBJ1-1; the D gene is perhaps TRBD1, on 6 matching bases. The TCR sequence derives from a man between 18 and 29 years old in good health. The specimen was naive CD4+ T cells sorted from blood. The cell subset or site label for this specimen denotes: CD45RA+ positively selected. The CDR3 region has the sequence CASSPQGRMNTEAFF. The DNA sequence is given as TGTGCCAGTAGTCCGCAGGGGCGGATGAACACTGAAGCTTTCTTT.